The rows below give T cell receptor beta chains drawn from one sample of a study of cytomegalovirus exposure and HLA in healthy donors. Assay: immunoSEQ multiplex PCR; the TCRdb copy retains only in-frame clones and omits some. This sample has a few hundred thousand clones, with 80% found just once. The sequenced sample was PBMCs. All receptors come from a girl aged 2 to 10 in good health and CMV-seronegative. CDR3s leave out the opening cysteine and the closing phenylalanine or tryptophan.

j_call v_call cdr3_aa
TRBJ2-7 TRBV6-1 ASSSSRFSIYEQY
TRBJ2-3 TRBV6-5 ASSYDRSTDTQY
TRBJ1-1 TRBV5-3 ARSSDRNEQTEAF
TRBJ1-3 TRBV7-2 ASSLWGREGNTIY
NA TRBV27 ASSLETGSSYEQY
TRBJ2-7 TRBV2 ASSLLGEDFGTSGHSYEQY
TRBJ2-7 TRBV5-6 ASSLGPWEQY
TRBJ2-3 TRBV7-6 ASSIRTSGEDTQY
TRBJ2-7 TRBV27 ASSPVVGHRGPKREQY
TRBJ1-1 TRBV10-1 ASSPGQGFMNTEAF
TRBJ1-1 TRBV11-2 ASSARDRRTEAF
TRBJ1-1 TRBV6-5 ASSYSDRVRTEAF
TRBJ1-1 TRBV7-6 ASSLGGQEAF
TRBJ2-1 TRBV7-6 ASSLHGTGGWDEQF